This T cell receptor (beta chain) was recovered during a study of control samples from healthy donors and cancer patients. Clones were sequenced by immunoSEQ multiplex PCR, and TCRdb holds only the in-frame ones, with some missing. The repertoire holds 55,000 to 75,000 clones, with 87% as singletons. Germline lookup yields CDR1 SGHTA and CDR2 FQGNSA. The length of the CDR3 is 13 residues. V lost 1 base to trimming and J lost 4 bases, with 8 bases between them. The chain couples TRBV7-2 to TRBJ2-7; no reliable D call. The sequenced sample was PBMCs. The clonotype originates from a woman aged 45-65 years with head and neck cancer. The DNA of the CDR3 is TGTGCCAGCAGCTTAGACTTCGGGTACGAGCAGTACTTC. It codes for CASSLDFGYEQYF.